Listed here is a single T cell receptor beta chain. Its antigen remains unknown. The data derive from a study of cytomegalovirus exposure and HLA in healthy donors. The CDR3 loop spans 15 amino acids. Trimming cost V 5 bases and J 8 bases; bases outside gene matches: 9. Germline CDR1 SEHNR, CDR2 FQNEAQ (reference sequence). Study findings and constraints: There were 150 or so TCR beta chains listed as cytomegalovirus-associated. Sequencing likely produced, as an artifact, a cluster of highly shared sequence variants.

The PCR was carried out with 60 Vbeta primers and 13 Jbeta primers. Here immunoSEQ multiplex PCR was the method, and the copy in TCRdb shows in-frame clones only, minus some. The table lists tens of thousands of clones, 86% of them singletons. The chain joins TRBV7-9 to TRBJ1-1; 12 positions match TRBD1. Sequenced material: PBMCs. This clonotype was sampled from a woman in her forties in good health and CMV-seropositive. CDR3 DNA sequence: TGTGCCAGCAGCCGAAACCCGGGACAGGGGGCCGAAGCTTTCTTT. Residues: CASSRNPGQGAEAFF.